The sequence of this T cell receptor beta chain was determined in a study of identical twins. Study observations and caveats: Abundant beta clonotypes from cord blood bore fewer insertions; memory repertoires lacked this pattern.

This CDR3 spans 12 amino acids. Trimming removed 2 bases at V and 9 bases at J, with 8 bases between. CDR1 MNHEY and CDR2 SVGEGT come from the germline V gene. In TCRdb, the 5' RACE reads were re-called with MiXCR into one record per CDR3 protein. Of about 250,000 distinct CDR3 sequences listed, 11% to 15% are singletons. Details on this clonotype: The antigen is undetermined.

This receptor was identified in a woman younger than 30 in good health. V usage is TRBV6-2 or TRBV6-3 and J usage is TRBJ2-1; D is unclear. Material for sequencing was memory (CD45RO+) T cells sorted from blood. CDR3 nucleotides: TGTGCCAGCAGTTACGGACGGGTTGAGCAGTTCTTC. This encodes CASSYGRVEQFF.